Sequencing of this TCR beta chain was carried out in a study of blood T cell repertoires in COVID-19. Across the study: Samples taken during acute and convalescent COVID-19 were collected in the United States, Italy and Spain.

Trimming took off 4 bases at V and 0 bases at J, with 15 bases between the two ends. Germline loops: CDR1 SEHNR, CDR2 FQNEAQ (reference sequence). CDR3 length equals 17 residues. In the authors' methods: Nucleated cell counts were estimated from reference gene primer amplification. Some clones are missing from TCRdb's copy, which holds only in-frame ones; the method was immunoSEQ multiplex PCR. Clonal size and the V and J genes are those of that table, whereas D and trimming came from the DNA. This table has over 140,000 clones, over 60% appearing once. The rearrangement uses TRBV7-9 and TRBJ1-4; D is possibly TRBD1 (5 bases). The clonotype originates from a woman older than 75 with active or convalescent COVID-19. Sequences were obtained from peripheral blood. The CDR3 sequence: CASSSLLKGATNEKLFF. The DNA of the CDR3 is TGTGCCAGCAGCTCCCTCTTAAAAGGGGCAACTAATGAAAAACTGTTTTTT.